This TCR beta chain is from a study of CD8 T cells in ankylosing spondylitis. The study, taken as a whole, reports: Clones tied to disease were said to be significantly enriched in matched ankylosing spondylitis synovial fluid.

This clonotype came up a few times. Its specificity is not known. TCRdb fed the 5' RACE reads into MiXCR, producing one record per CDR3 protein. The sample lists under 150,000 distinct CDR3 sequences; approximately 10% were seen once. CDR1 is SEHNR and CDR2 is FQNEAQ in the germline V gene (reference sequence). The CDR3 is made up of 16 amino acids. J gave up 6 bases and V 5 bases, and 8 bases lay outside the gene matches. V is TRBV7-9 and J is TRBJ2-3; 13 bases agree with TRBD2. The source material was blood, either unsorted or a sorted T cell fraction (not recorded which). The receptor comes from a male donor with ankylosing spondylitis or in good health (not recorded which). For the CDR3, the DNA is TGTGCCAGCAGCCCCGGACTAGCGGGAGTCGCTGATACGCAGTATTTT. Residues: CASSPGLAGVADTQYF.